This TCR beta chain was observed in a study of cytomegalovirus exposure and HLA in healthy donors. Use of 60 Vbeta and 13 Jbeta primers characterized the PCR. Clones were read by immunoSEQ multiplex PCR, and TCRdb kept only the in-frame ones, dropping some. The table includes around 40,000 clones, about 73% detected once. As concerns this clone: Antigen specificity is unknown.

Study-wide points: V- and J-gene trimming in TCR beta was tied to a missense DCLRE1C variant by an analysis performed later. Roughly uniform depth of sequencing across donors was assumed in presence/absence analyses.

The V gene's germline CDR1 is MNHNY and CDR2 SVGAGI (reference sequence). With 0 bases removed from V and 0 bases from J, the gap between germline ends came to 12 bases. This CDR3 has 16 amino acids. The specimen was PBMCs. This sequence was found in a woman in her twenties or thirties in good health and CMV-seronegative. The rearrangement joins TRBV6-6 to TRBJ2-7; D ambiguous. In DNA, the CDR3 is TGTGCCAGCAGTTACTCGATCGGCGGATCCTCCTACGAGCAGTACTTC. It yields the protein CASSYSIGGSSYEQYF.